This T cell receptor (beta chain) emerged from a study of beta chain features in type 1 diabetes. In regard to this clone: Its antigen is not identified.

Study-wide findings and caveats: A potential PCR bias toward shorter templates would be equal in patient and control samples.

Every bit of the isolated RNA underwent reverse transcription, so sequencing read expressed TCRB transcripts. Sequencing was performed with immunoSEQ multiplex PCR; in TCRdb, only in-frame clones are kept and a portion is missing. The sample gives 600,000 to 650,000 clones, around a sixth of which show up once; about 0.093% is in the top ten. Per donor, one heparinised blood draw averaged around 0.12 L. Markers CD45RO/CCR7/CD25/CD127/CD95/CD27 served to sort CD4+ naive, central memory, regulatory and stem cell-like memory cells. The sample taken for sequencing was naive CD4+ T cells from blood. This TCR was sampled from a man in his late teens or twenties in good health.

The CDR3 loop is CASSHGTANYEQYF. The CDR3 region has the DNA TGTGCCAGCAGCCACGGGACGGCTAACTACGAGCAGTACTTC. V usage is TRBV4-2 and J usage is TRBJ2-7, with D possibly called TRBD1 or TRBD2 (5 bases each). From germline, CDR1 is LGHNA and CDR2 YNFKEQ. This CDR3 comprises 14 residues. The V end was cut by 3 bases, the J end by 3 bases, with 12 bases between.